One and the same sample provided the 18 T cell receptor beta chains below, sequenced in a study of cytomegalovirus exposure and HLA in healthy donors. PCR employed 60 Vbeta and 13 Jbeta primers. Here immunoSEQ multiplex PCR was the method, and the copy in TCRdb shows in-frame clones only, minus some. The repertoire holds 180,000 or so clones, with over 60% as singletons. Sequenced material: PBMCs. The receptors stem from a female donor in good health and CMV-seronegative.

The DNA of the CDR3 is TGTGCCAGCAGTGAATACAAACAGGGCTCTGGCTACACCTTC. It specifies CASSEYKQGSGYTF. The chain recombines TRBV25-1 with TRBJ1-2; D possibly corresponds to TRBD1 (6 bases). Germline V gene sequence: CDR1 MGHDK, CDR2 SYGVNS. The CDR3 runs 14 residues. Trimming shortened V by 0 bases and J by 7 bases, and 12 bases separated the two germline ends.

The chain combines TRBV20-1 with TRBJ2-7; 8 positions agree with TRBD1. V lost 6 bases to trimming and J lost 7 bases; unmatched junction nucleotides: 5. The CDR3 runs to 11 residues. Germline values: CDR1 DFQATT, CDR2 SNEGSKA (reference sequence). CDR3 nucleotides: TGCAGTGCCCGGACAGGGCGAGAGCAGTACTTC. This translates into CSARTGREQYF.

The V gene is TRBV7-2, the J gene TRBJ2-1; 7 positions agree with TRBD2. The CDR3 loop spans 16 amino acids. The germline V gene encodes CDR1 SGHTA and CDR2 FQGNSA. V lost 0 bases to trimming and J lost 6 bases; unmatched junction nucleotides: 8. The CDR3 sequence is CASSLAGRGILNEQFF. CDR3 nucleotide sequence: TGTGCCAGCAGCTTAGCCGGGCGGGGGATCCTCAATGAGCAGTTCTTC. Supplemented by reference TRBV7-2 and TRBJ2-1, the full variable domain reads GAGVSQSPSNKVTEKGKDVELRCDPISGHTALYWYRQSLGQGLEFLIYFQGNSAPDKSGLPSDRFSAERTGGSVSTLTIQRTQQEDSAVYLCASSLAGRGILNEQFFGPGTRLTVL.

In DNA form, the CDR3 reads TGTGCCATCAGTGAGTCTGCCGGGACAGGGGGAAACTATGGCTACACCTTC. Protein: CAISESAGTGGNYGYTF. The V and J genes are TRBV10-3 and TRBJ1-2, with TRBD1 matching over 11 bases. With 0 bases clipped from V and 2 bases from J, the junction kept 5 bases outside the gene matches. This CDR3 is built from 17 residues. Germline loops: CDR1 ENHRY, CDR2 SYGVKD.

As for this clone: Compared with germline, one end of the junction differs, possibly owing to a read error. The chain carries TRBV4-3 and TRBJ2-6, with 7 bases lining up with TRBD2. The germline V gene encodes CDR1 LGHNA and CDR2 YSLEER. The CDR3 is 15 amino acids. The CDR3 region is CASSLSGAGANGLTF. The CDR3 coding sequence is TGCGCCAGCAGCCTCAGCGGGGCTGGGGCCAACGGCCTGACTTTC.

The table lists this clone with a few counts. This chain joins TRBV7-9 and TRBJ1-4; D ambiguous. V was trimmed by 1 base and J by 8 bases, leaving 8 bases between them. Per the germline V gene, CDR1 is SEHNR and CDR2 is FQNEAQ (reference sequence). CDR3 size: 13 residues. CDR3 nucleotide sequence: TGTGCCAGCAGCTTAGGGGTCGGGGAAAAACTGTTTTTT. Amino acids: CASSLGVGEKLFF.

This clone was seen a single time. V and J are TRBV2 and TRBJ2-7; D possibly corresponds to TRBD1 (6 bases). Germline lookup yields CDR1 SNHLY and CDR2 FYNNEI. Trimming cost V 8 bases and J 6 bases, with 17 bases left between them. This CDR3 comprises 13 residues. The CDR3 loop reads CASDRDTLGEQYF. As DNA, the CDR3 is TGTGCCAGCGACCGGGACACTCTCGGCGAGCAGTACTTC. Full variable domain (missing parts from reference TRBV2 and TRBJ2-7): EPEVTQTPSHQVTQMGQEVILRCVPISNHLYFYWYRQILGQKVEFLVSFYNNEISEKSEIFDDQFSVERPDGSNFTLKIRSTKLEDSAMYFCASDRDTLGEQYFGPGTRLTVT.

The rearrangement joins TRBV9 to TRBJ1-5, with D maybe TRBD1 (6 bases). This CDR3 spans 15 amino acids. Germline V CDR1 and CDR2: SGDLS, YYNGEE. V was clipped by 3 bases and J by 7 bases, with 17 bases between them. CDR3 sequence (DNA): TGTGCCAGCAGCGCCACAGGGCCACTGCTCCAGCCCCAGCATTTT. Translated, it gives CASSATGPLLQPQHF.

The rearrangement links TRBV6-5 to TRBJ2-2; D not certain. The germline V gene has CDR1 MNHEY and CDR2 SVGAGI. This CDR3 is built from 12 residues. V shed 6 bases and J shed 7 bases, with 9 bases lying between them. This chain's CDR3 is CASRSGDGELFF. CDR3 in DNA: TGTGCCAGCAGATCAGGTGACGGGGAGCTGTTTTTT.

The chain employs TRBV6-6 and TRBJ2-1; 7 bases are a match to TRBD1. The CDR3 totals 14 residues. Germline values: CDR1 MNHNY, CDR2 SVGAGI (reference sequence). Trimming took 5 bases from V and 8 from J; bases not matched to a gene: 9. Written as DNA, the CDR3 is TGTGCCAGCAGTGGAATGACAGGGAACTATGAGCAGTTCTTC. It codes for CASSGMTGNYEQFF.

The J gene is TRBJ2-7, the V gene TRBV6-5; 9 bases are a match to TRBD2. V shed 2 bases and J 11 bases; nucleotides not matched to a gene: 10. The CDR3 is 14 amino acids. Germline V CDR1 and CDR2: MNHEY, SVGAGI. The CDR3: CASSYMAGGAVEYF. The CDR3 coding sequence is TGTGCCAGCAGTTACATGGCGGGAGGGGCAGTAGAGTACTTC.

This clone was counted a few times. CDR3 sequence: CASLTGSSTDTQYF. For the CDR3, the DNA is TGTGCCAGTCTGACAGGGTCTAGCACAGATACGCAGTATTTT. The chain recombines TRBV6-1 with TRBJ2-3; 7 nucleotides align to TRBD1. Germline CDR1 is MNHNS and CDR2 is SASEGT. V shed 9 bases and J 0 bases; nucleotides not matched to a gene: 6. The CDR3 extends over 14 amino acids.

The chain couples TRBV7-9 to TRBJ1-6; 9 bases match TRBD1. V trimming: 2 bases; J trimming: 7 bases; junction bases outside the gene matches: 6. The CDR3 length is 16 residues. Germline V gene sequence: CDR1 SEHNR, CDR2 FQNEAQ (reference sequence). In DNA form, the CDR3 reads TGTGCCAGCAGCTTACAGGCCGGGACAGGGAATTCACCCCTCCACTTT. Encoded protein: CASSLQAGTGNSPLHF.

This clone was observed a single time. The rearrangement uses TRBV19 and TRBJ2-5; 12 bases match TRBD2. CDR1 and CDR2 from the germline V gene are LNHDA and SQIVND (reference sequence). This CDR3 comprises 18 residues. Trimming at V came to 6 bases and at J to 2 bases, leaving 13 bases not matched to a gene. CDR3 sequence: CASSLRASGGGRQETQYF. The CDR3 nucleotides read TGTGCCAGTAGCCTTCGTGCTAGCGGGGGGGGGAGACAAGAGACCCAGTACTTC.

V usage is TRBV29-1 and J usage is TRBJ2-7; possibly TRBD1 for D (6 bases). The CDR3 is made up of 15 amino acids. Germline values: CDR1 SQVTM, CDR2 ANQGSEA. The V end was cut by 4 bases, the J end by 1 base, with 17 bases between. CDR3 protein: CSVVPVGGKSYEQYF. The DNA of the CDR3 is TGCAGCGTTGTTCCCGTAGGGGGTAAGTCCTACGAGCAGTACTTC.

V and J are TRBV7-2 and TRBJ2-6; maybe TRBD2 (6 bases). Per germline, CDR1 SGHTA and CDR2 FQGNSA. Trimming left V 9 bases short and J 4 bases short, with 16 bases between. There are 15 residues in the CDR3. The CDR3 region is CASGIGGSGANVLTF. DNA for the CDR3: TGTGCCAGTGGGATCGGAGGGTCCGGGGCCAACGTCCTGACTTTC.

The chain is built from TRBV9 and TRBJ1-5; tentatively, D is TRBD1 (6 bases). There are 17 residues in the CDR3. The germline CDR1 and CDR2 sequences are SGDLS and YYNGEE. V lost 4 bases, J lost 3 bases, and 20 bases lay in between. The CDR3: CASSHNPQGGPNQPQHF. The CDR3 nucleotides are TGTGCCAGCAGCCATAACCCTCAAGGGGGTCCCAATCAGCCCCAGCATTTT.

The V gene is TRBV9, the J gene TRBJ2-7; the match to TRBD2 covers 7 bases. The germline V gene has CDR1 SGDLS and CDR2 YYNGEE. This CDR3 spans 14 amino acids. Trimming cost V 5 bases and J 3 bases; bases outside gene matches: 8. Here the CDR3 reads CASRWAGEIYEQYF. The CDR3 DNA reads as TGTGCCAGCAGGTGGGCGGGAGAGATCTACGAGCAGTACTTC.